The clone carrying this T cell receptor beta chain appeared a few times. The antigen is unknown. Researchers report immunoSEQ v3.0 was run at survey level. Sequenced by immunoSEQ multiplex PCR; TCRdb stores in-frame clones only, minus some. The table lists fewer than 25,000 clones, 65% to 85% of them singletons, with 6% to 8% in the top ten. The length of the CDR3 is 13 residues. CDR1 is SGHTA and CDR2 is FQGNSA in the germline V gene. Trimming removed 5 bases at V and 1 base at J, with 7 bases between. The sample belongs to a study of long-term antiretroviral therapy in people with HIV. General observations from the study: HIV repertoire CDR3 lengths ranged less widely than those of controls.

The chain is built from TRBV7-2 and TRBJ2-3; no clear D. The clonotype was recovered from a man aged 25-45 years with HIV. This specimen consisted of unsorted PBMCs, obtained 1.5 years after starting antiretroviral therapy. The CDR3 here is CASSPPGTDTQYF. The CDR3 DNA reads TGTGCCAGCAGCCCTCCGGGCACAGATACGCAGTATTTT. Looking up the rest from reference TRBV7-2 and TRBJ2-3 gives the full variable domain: GAGVSQSPSNKVTEKGKDVELRCDPISGHTALYWYRQSLGQGLEFLIYFQGNSAPDKSGLPSDRFSAERTGGSVSTLTIQRTQQEDSAVYLCASSPPGTDTQYFGPGTRLTVL.